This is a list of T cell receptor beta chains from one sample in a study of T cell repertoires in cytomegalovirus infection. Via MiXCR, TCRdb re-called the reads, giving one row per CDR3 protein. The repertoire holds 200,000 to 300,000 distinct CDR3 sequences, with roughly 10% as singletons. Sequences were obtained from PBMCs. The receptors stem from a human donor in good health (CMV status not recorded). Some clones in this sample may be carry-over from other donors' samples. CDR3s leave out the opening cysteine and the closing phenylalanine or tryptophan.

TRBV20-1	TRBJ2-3	SAGTSGRASTDTQY
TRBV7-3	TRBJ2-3	ASSRVGGPSSVTQY
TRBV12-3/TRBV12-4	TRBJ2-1	ASILSGRNLNEQF
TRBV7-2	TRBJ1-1	ASSAWTGLIDTEAF
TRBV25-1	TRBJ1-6	ASSEFHSNNSPLH
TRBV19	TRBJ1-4	ATHGGLGNEKLF
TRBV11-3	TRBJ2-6	ASSPGTNVLT
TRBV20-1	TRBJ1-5	SASTTGYQPQH
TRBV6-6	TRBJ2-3	ASSNRGLTDTQY
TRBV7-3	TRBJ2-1	ASSQGGTGRNEQF